This T cell receptor (beta chain) was sequenced for a study of breast tumors, draining lymph nodes, adjacent tissues. This clonotype has at least ten counts. The antigen is unknown. MiXCR was run by TCRdb on the multiplex PCR reads, yielding one entry per CDR3 protein. Found here are about 120,000 distinct CDR3 sequences, less than 20% of them singletons; the top ten hold under 4.5%. Axillary draining lymph nodes of breast cancer patients supplied the node samples. This CDR3 has 16 amino acids. CDR1 and CDR2 (germline): KGHDR, SFDVKD. V was trimmed by 2 bases and J by 2 bases, leaving 14 bases between them. Study conclusions and caveats: Findings are consistent with lymph node origin and intratumoral expansion of most tumor T cells.

Sequenced material: axillary lymph node tissue. The chain uses TRBV24-1 and TRBJ2-5, with D perhaps matching TRBD1 (5 bases). The clonotype originates from a female donor with breast cancer. Some clones in this sample may be carry-over from other donors' samples. The CDR3 sequence is CATSDSAWQGQETQYF. The CDR3 nucleotides are TGTGCCACCAGTGATTCCGCTTGGCAGGGACAAGAGACCCAGTACTTC.